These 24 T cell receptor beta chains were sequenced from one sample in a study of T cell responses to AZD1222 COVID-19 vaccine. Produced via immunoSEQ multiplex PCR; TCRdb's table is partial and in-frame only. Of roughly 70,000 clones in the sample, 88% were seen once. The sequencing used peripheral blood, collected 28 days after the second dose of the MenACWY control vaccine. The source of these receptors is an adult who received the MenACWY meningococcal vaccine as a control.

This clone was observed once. The CDR3, as DNA: TGTGCCAGCAGTAGGGAGGGAACTAATGAAAAACTGTTTTTT. Protein product: CASSREGTNEKLFF. The rearrangement joins TRBV9 to TRBJ1-4; D is uncertain. Trimming shortened V by 5 bases and J by 1 base, and 9 bases separated the two germline ends. CDR1 is SGDLS and CDR2 is YYNGEE in the germline V gene. The CDR3 extends over 14 amino acids.

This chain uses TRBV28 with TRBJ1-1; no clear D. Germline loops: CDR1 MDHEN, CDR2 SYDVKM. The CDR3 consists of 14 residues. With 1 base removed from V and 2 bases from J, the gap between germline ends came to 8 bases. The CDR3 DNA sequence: TGTGCCAGCAGTTTATCCGGGGTCAACACTGAAGCTTTCTTT. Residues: CASSLSGVNTEAFF.

CDR3 residues: CASSPGTSGRPSYNEQFF. The DNA of the CDR3 is TGTGCCAGCAGCCCAGGGACTAGCGGGAGACCCTCCTACAATGAGCAGTTCTTC. This chain joins TRBV11-2 and TRBJ2-1; 14 bases agree with TRBD2. J lost 0 bases, V lost 5 bases, and 6 bases had no gene match. The CDR3 runs to 18 residues. Germline V gene data show CDR1 as SGHAT and CDR2 as FQNNGV. The whole variable domain, filled in from reference TRBV11-2 and TRBJ2-1, reads EAGVAQSPRYKIIEKRQSVAFWCNPISGHATLYWYQQILGQGPKLLIQFQNNGVVDDSQLPKDRFSAERLKGVDSTLKIQPAKLEDSAVYLCASSPGTSGRPSYNEQFFGPGTRLTVL.

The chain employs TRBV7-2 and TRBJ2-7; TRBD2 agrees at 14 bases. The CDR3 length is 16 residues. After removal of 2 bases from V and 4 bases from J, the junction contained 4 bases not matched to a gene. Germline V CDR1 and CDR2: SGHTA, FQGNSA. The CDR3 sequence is CASSLRLAGGLYEQYF. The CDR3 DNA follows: TGTGCCAGCAGCTTACGACTAGCGGGGGGGTTGTACGAGCAGTACTTC.

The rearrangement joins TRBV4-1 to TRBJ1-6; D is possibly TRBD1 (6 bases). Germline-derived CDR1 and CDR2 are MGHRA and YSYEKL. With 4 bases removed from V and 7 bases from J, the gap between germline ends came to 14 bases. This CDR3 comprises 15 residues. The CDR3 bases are TGCGCCAGCAGCCCTCCGGGGGGCGGGAATTCACCCCTCCACTTT. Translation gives CASSPPGGGNSPLHF.

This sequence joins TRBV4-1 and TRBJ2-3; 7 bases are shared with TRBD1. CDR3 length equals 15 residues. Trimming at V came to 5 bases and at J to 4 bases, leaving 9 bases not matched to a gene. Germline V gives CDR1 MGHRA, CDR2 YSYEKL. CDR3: CASSRQGSSADTQYF. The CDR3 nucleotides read TGCGCCAGCAGCAGACAGGGAAGTAGCGCAGATACGCAGTATTTT.

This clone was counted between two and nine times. CDR3 coding DNA: TGTGCCAGCAGAGGCAGGGGTACAACTAATGAAAAACTGTTTTTT. It specifies CASRGRGTTNEKLFF. V is TRBV7-9 and J is TRBJ1-4; a possible D gene is TRBD1 (6 bases). Germline values: CDR1 SEHNR, CDR2 FQNEAQ (reference sequence). The V end was cut by 6 bases, the J end by 0 bases, with 11 bases between. The CDR3 length is 15 residues. The full variable domain, completed using reference TRBV7-9 and TRBJ1-4, is DTGVSQNPRHKITKRGQNVTFRCDPISEHNRLYWYRQTLGQGPEFLTYFQNEAQLEKSRLLSDRFSAERPKGSFSTLEIQRTEQGDSAMYLCASRGRGTTNEKLFFGSGTQLSVL.

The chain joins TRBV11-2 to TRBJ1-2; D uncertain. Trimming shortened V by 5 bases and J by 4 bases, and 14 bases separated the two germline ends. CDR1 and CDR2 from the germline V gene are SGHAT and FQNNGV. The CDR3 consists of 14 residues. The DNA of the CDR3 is TGTGCCAGCAGCCCATCGACGGCCAGCTATGGCTACACCTTC. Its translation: CASSPSTASYGYTF.

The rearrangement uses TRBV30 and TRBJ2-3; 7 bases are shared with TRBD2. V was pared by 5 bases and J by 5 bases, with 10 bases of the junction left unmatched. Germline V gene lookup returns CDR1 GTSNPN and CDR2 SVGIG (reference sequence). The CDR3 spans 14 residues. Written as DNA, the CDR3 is TGTGCCTGGGGGAGAGGCGGGAGTGGAGATACGCAGTATTTT. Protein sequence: CAWGRGGSGDTQYF.

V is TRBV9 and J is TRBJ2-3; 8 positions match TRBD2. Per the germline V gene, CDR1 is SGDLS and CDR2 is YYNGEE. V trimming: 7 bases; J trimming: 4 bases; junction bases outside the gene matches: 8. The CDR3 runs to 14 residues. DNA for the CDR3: TGTGCCAGCGGCAGCGGGAGTTTCGCAGATACGCAGTATTTT. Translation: CASGSGSFADTQYF.

The CDR3 loop is CASSLKDSPNSPLHF. CDR3 DNA sequence: TGTGCCAGCAGCTTAAAGGACAGCCCCAATTCACCCCTCCACTTT. This chain links TRBV7-9 with TRBJ1-6, with D perhaps TRBD1 (6 bases). This CDR3 is 15 amino acids long. The V gene's germline CDR1 is SEHNR and CDR2 FQNEAQ (reference sequence). V was shortened by 2 bases and J by 7 bases, with 12 bases between the two germline ends. Full variable domain (outside the CDR3, taken from reference TRBV7-9 and TRBJ1-6): DTGVSQNPRHKITKRGQNVTFRCDPISEHNRLYWYRQTLGQGPEFLTYFQNEAQLEKSRLLSDRFSAERPKGSFSTLEIQRTEQGDSAMYLCASSLKDSPNSPLHFGNGTRLTVT.

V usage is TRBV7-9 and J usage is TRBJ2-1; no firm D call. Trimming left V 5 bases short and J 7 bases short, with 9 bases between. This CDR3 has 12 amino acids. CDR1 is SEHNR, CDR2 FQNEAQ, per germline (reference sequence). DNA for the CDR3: TGTGCCAGCAGCGTGACTCCGAATGAGCAGTTCTTC. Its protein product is CASSVTPNEQFF.

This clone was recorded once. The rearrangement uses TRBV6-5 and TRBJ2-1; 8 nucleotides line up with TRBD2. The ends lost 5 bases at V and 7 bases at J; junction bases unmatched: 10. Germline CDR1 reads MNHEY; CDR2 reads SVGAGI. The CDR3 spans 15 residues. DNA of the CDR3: TGTGCCAGCAGTACCTTAGCGGGGCCAGTAAATGAGCAGTTCTTC. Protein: CASSTLAGPVNEQFF.

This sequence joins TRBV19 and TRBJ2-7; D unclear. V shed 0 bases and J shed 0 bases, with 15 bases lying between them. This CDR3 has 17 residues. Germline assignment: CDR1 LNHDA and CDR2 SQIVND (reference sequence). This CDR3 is CASSIDHGVVGSYEQYF. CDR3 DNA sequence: TGTGCCAGTAGTATAGATCACGGCGTGGTGGGCTCCTACGAGCAGTACTTC.

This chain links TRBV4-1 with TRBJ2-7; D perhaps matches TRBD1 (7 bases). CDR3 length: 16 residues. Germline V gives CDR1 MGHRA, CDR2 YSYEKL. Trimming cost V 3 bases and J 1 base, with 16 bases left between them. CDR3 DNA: TGCGCCAGCAGCCAGGTCCTTCAGGGGGGATCCTACGAGCAGTACTTC. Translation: CASSQVLQGGSYEQYF.

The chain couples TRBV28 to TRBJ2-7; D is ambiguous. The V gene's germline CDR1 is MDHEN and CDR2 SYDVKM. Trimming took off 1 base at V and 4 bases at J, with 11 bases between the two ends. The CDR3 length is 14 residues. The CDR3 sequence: CASSLYGSWYEQYF. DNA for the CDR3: TGTGCCAGCAGTTTATACGGTTCGTGGTACGAGCAGTACTTC.

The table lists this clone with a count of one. Here the CDR3 DNA reads TGTGCCAGCAGCCGGGAGGGGAGGTACGAGCAGTACTTC. Translation: CASSREGRYEQYF. The V and J genes are TRBV5-8 and TRBJ2-7; 8 positions agree with TRBD2. V dropped 4 bases and J dropped 4; count of bases not matched to a gene: 4. This CDR3 is built from 13 residues. Looked up from germline, CDR1 is SGHTS and CDR2 is YDEGEE.

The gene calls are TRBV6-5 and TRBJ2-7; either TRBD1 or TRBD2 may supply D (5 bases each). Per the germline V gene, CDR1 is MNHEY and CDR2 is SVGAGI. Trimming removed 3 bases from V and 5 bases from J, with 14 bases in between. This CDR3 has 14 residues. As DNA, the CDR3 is TGTGCCAGCAGTTATGAGGGGCGCCAAAACGAGCAGTACTTC. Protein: CASSYEGRQNEQYF.

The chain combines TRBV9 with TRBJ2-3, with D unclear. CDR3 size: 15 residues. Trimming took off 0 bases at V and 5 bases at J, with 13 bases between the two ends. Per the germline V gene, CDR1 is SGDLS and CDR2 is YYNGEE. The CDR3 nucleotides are TGTGCCAGCAGCGTAGCAGGAAGCGAGGTAGATACGCAGTATTTT. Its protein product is CASSVAGSEVDTQYF.

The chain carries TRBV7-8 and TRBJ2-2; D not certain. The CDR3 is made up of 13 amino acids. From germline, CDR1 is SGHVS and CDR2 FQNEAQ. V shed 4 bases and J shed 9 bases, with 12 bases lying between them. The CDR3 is CASSSGRHRELFF. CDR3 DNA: TGTGCCAGCAGCTCCGGGCGGCACCGGGAGCTGTTTTTT.

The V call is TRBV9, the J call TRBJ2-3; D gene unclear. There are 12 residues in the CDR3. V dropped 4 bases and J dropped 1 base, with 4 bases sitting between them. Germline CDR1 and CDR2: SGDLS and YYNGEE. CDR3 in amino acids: CASSSGTDTQYF. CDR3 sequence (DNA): TGTGCCAGCAGCTCAGGCACAGATACGCAGTATTTT.

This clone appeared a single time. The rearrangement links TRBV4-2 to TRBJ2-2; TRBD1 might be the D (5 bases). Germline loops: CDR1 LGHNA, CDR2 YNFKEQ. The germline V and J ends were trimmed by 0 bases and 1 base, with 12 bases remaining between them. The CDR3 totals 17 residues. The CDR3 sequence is CASSQDTGWGNTGELFF. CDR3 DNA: TGTGCCAGCAGCCAAGACACAGGCTGGGGGAACACCGGGGAGCTGTTTTTT.

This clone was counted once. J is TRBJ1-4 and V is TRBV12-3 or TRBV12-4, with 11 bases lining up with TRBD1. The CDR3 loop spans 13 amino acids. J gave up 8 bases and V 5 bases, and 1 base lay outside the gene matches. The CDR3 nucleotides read TGTGCCAGCAGTCGGACAGGGGGCGAAAAACTGTTTTTT. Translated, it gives CASSRTGGEKLFF.

Here the CDR3 reads CASSIVATGANVLTF. The CDR3 DNA reads TGTGCCAGTAGTATAGTAGCGACCGGGGCCAACGTCCTGACTTTC. V gene TRBV19 combines with J gene TRBJ2-6; D perhaps matches TRBD2 (5 bases). The ends were cut back, 1 base at V and 4 bases at J, with 8 bases in the middle. Per germline, CDR1 LNHDA and CDR2 SQIVND (reference sequence). The CDR3 is made up of 15 amino acids.